These 9 T cell receptor beta chains were sequenced from one sample in a study of T-cell memory formation after mild COVID-19. TCRdb passed the 5' RACE reads through MiXCR, listing each CDR3 protein once. The sample holds around 320,000 distinct CDR3 sequences, approximately 29% seen once. Sequencing used PBMCs or a T cell subset sorted from them (not recorded which). The receptors derive from an adult woman who had mild COVID-19 (a few samples of this study predate the infection). Cell type and time point are not known.

This clonotype appeared a few times. V gene TRBV25-1 combines with J gene TRBJ2-7; D might be TRBD1 (6 bases). The V gene's germline CDR1 is MGHDK and CDR2 SYGVNS. This CDR3 region has 10 residues. Trimming removed 9 bases at V and 6 bases at J, with 9 bases between. The CDR3 spells CAREGVEQYF. In nucleotides, the CDR3 is TGTGCCAGAGAGGGGGTCGAGCAGTACTTC.

The chain has TRBV5-1 and TRBJ2-7; no clear D gene. The CDR3 has 12 amino acids. Trimming cost V 0 bases and J 6 bases, with 7 bases left between them. Germline V lookup: CDR1 SGHRS, CDR2 YFSETQ. CDR3 sequence: CASSLEQSEQYF. CDR3 DNA sequence: TGCGCCAGCAGCTTGGAACAGTCCGAGCAGTACTTC.

This clonotype has a handful of counts. The V gene is TRBV12-3 or TRBV12-4, the J gene TRBJ1-2; D is ambiguous. V was pared by 9 bases and J by 0 bases, with 11 bases between. This CDR3 contains 13 residues. CDR3: CASTQVANYGYTF. The DNA of the CDR3 is TGTGCCAGTACCCAGGTAGCTAACTATGGCTACACCTTC.

The chain links TRBV6-1 to TRBJ1-5; D is ambiguous. Trimming removed 8 bases at V and 2 bases at J, with 10 bases between. The CDR3 sequence is 13 residues long. Germline CDR1 reads MNHNS; CDR2 reads SASEGT. In DNA, the CDR3 is TGTGCCAGCCGGGTGGACGGCAATCAGCCCCAGCATTTT. This codes for CASRVDGNQPQHF.

This clonotype was seen only a few times. The chain combines TRBV14 with TRBJ2-3, with 7 bases aligning to TRBD1. This CDR3 contains 13 residues. V trimming: 6 bases; J trimming: 3 bases; junction bases outside the gene matches: 3. Germline values: CDR1 SGHDN, CDR2 FVKESK. In nucleotides, the CDR3 is TGTGCCAGCAGAACACAGGGGACAGATACGCAGTATTTT. It encodes CASRTQGTDTQYF.

The chain links TRBV5-1 to TRBJ2-5, with D tentatively TRBD1 or TRBD2 (5 bases each). Trimming removed 3 bases from V and 3 bases from J, with 12 bases in between. The CDR3 is 14 residues long. Germline assignment: CDR1 SGHRS and CDR2 YFSETQ. The CDR3 here is CASSSTGAEETQYF. The CDR3 nucleotides are TGCGCCAGCAGCTCTACCGGGGCCGAAGAGACCCAGTACTTC.

This clonotype was found a few times. This chain uses TRBV6-5 with TRBJ1-2; TRBD1 is a possible D gene (5 bases). V was cut by 1 base and J by 0 bases, with 9 bases left in between. In germline, CDR1 is MNHEY, CDR2 SVGAGI. This CDR3 is built from 15 residues. CDR3 nucleotide sequence: TGTGCCAGCAGTTACTTACGGGGACCTAACTATGGCTACACCTTC. Encoded protein: CASSYLRGPNYGYTF.

The chain couples TRBV20-1 to TRBJ2-1, with D maybe TRBD1 (6 bases). CDR3 length: 14 residues. Trimming cost V 5 bases and J 5 bases, with 16 bases left between them. Per germline, CDR1 DFQATT and CDR2 SNEGSKA (reference sequence). CDR3 sequence (DNA): TGCAGTGCTCCTCGGACAGCTTCTAACAATGAGCAGTTCTTC. As protein: CSAPRTASNNEQFF.

This clonotype showed up just a few times. The chain uses TRBV7-3 and TRBJ2-4; D may match TRBD1 or TRBD2 (5 bases each). The V gene lost 5 bases and the J gene lost 5 bases, with 13 bases spanning the gap. The CDR3 is 14 residues long. Germline CDR1 SGHTA, CDR2 FQGTGA. CDR3 nucleotide sequence: TGTGCCAGCAGCCGGGGACCAGTTGAAAACATTCAGTACTTC. Translated: CASSRGPVENIQYF.